The 26 T cell receptor beta chains listed next were all sequenced from one sample in a study of blood T cells in healthy people across ages. A J-beta primer mix and a sample-barcoded 5' primer were used in a second PCR of about 7 to 12 cycles. Each CDR3 protein gets one entry after TCRdb re-called the 5' RACE reads with MiXCR. There are 540,000 or so distinct CDR3 sequences in the sample; 40% to 50% occur only once, and around 24% lies in the top ten. Sequences were obtained from blood. The source of these receptors is a man older than 75 in good health.

The table lists this clonotype with a few counts. The V and J genes are TRBV10-2 and TRBJ2-1, with D perhaps TRBD2 (7 bases). V was pared by 5 bases and J by 3 bases, with 11 bases between. Germline V gene sequence: CDR1 WSHSY, CDR2 SAAADI. The CDR3 runs to 14 residues. CDR3 coding DNA: TGCGCCAGCAGTAAGGGGGGGAGCTACAATGAGCAGTTCTTC. It encodes CASSKGGSYNEQFF.

The chain employs TRBV5-1 and TRBJ2-7; D gene ambiguous. The CDR3 runs 14 residues. Germline assignment: CDR1 SGHRS and CDR2 YFSETQ. V was trimmed by 0 bases and J by 3 bases, leaving 10 bases between them. CDR3 nucleotide sequence: TGCGCCAGCAGCTTGGATGGGGTAATCTACGAGCAGTACTTC. Translation: CASSLDGVIYEQYF.

This clonotype was counted at least ten times. V and J are TRBV6-6 and TRBJ1-2; D is possibly TRBD1 (5 bases). Looked up from germline, CDR1 is MNHNY and CDR2 is SVGAGI (reference sequence). Trimming removed 5 bases from V and 1 base from J, with 17 bases in between. CDR3 length: 16 amino acids. The DNA for the CDR3 is TGTGCCAGCAGTACTAGGGACCCCTCCCTTAACTATGGCTACACCTTC. Its protein is CASSTRDPSLNYGYTF.

The chain is built from TRBV11-1 and TRBJ2-3; the D gene is possibly TRBD1 (5 bases). The germline V and J ends were trimmed by 5 bases and 3 bases, with 27 bases remaining between them. The germline CDR1 and CDR2 sequences are SGHAT and FQDESV (reference sequence). This CDR3 has 19 amino acids. The DNA for the CDR3 is TGTGCCAGCAGCACCGACCAACCCCCACGCCGACAGATAACAGATACGCAGTATTTT. Translating gives CASSTDQPPRRQITDTQYF. The entire variable domain, with the rest obtained from reference TRBV11-1 and TRBJ2-3, is as follows: EAEVAQSPRYKITEKSQAVAFWCDPISGHATLYWYRQILGQGPELLVQFQDESVVDDSQLPKDRFSAERLKGVDSTLKIQPAELGDSAMYLCASSTDQPPRRQITDTQYFGPGTRLTVL.

Only a few counts were recorded for this clonotype. The chain employs TRBV4-3 and TRBJ2-1; 9 bases match TRBD1. The CDR3 has 16 amino acids. V lost 3 bases, J lost 9 bases, and 12 bases stayed unmatched. Per the germline V gene, CDR1 is LGHNA and CDR2 is YSLEER. CDR3 sequence (DNA): TGCGCCAGCAGCCAGGTCCCGGGACAGGGCATTAGTGAGCAGTTCTTC. This sequence encodes CASSQVPGQGISEQFF.

In its sample, this clonotype was seen a few times. The chain combines TRBV7-6 with TRBJ2-7; unclear D gene. The germline V gene has CDR1 SGHVS and CDR2 FNYEAQ. This CDR3 spans 13 amino acids. V was trimmed by 1 base and J by 6 bases, leaving 10 bases between them. The CDR3 DNA is TGTGCCAGCAGCTTAGTGGACCTGGGCGAGCAGTACTTC. It encodes CASSLVDLGEQYF.

This sequence joins TRBV10-3 and TRBJ1-1; no definite D call. The CDR3 is 17 residues long. With 2 bases removed from V and 1 base from J, the gap between germline ends came to 17 bases. From germline, CDR1 is ENHRY and CDR2 SYGVKD. In DNA, the CDR3 is TGTGCCATCAGTGAGCCGGCTCGGGTAGCTTGGAACACTGAAGCTTTCTTT. Translated: CAISEPARVAWNTEAFF.

CDR3 bases: TGTGCCATCAGTGAGTCGGGAGGCGGGGAAAAACTGTTTTTT. Translation: CAISESGGGEKLFF. The rearrangement joins TRBV10-3 to TRBJ1-4; D not certain. The CDR3 spans 14 residues. V was clipped by 0 bases and J by 8 bases, with 10 bases between them. Germline assignment: CDR1 ENHRY and CDR2 SYGVKD.

This clonotype was counted many times. This chain links TRBV3-1 with TRBJ1-2; D gene uncertain. CDR3 length: 15 residues. The germline V and J ends were trimmed by 4 bases and 3 bases, with 15 bases remaining between them. Per the germline V gene, CDR1 is LGHDT and CDR2 is YNNKEL (reference sequence). CDR3 sequence: CASSPRAQNHYGYTF. The CDR3 DNA is TGTGCCAGCAGCCCCCGGGCCCAGAACCACTATGGCTACACCTTC. The full variable domain, with the rest looked up from reference TRBV3-1 and TRBJ1-2, is DTAVSQTPKYLVTQMGNDKSIKCEQNLGHDTMYWYKQDSKKFLKIMFSYNNKELIINETVPNRFSPKSPDKAHLNLHINSLELGDSAVYFCASSPRAQNHYGYTFGSGTRLTVV.

This clonotype came up a few times. The chain employs TRBV5-1 and TRBJ1-2; D is uncertain. The V gene lost 2 bases and the J gene lost 0 bases, with 8 bases spanning the gap. The CDR3 consists of 14 residues. In germline, CDR1 is SGHRS, CDR2 YFSETQ. CDR3: CASSFEDANYGYTF. CDR3 nucleotide sequence: TGCGCCAGCAGCTTTGAGGATGCTAACTATGGCTACACCTTC.

The chain is built from TRBV10-3 and TRBJ2-7, with 8 positions matching TRBD1. Germline V gene sequence: CDR1 ENHRY, CDR2 SYGVKD. The length of the CDR3 is 12 residues. V shed 10 bases, J shed 5 bases, and the junction held 7 bases outside the gene matches. CDR3 amino acids: CATTGQVHEQYF. In DNA, the CDR3 is TGTGCCACTACGGGACAGGTCCACGAGCAGTACTTC.

The chain has TRBV5-1 and TRBJ1-2; D unclear. Germline V gene sequence: CDR1 SGHRS, CDR2 YFSETQ. CDR3 length: 15 amino acids. The V end was cut by 4 bases, the J end by 4 bases, with 17 bases between. The DNA of the CDR3 is TGCGCCAGCAGCGAGCCTGGCGTGGCCGGCTATGGCTACACCTTC. Translated, it gives CASSEPGVAGYGYTF. Together with reference TRBV5-1 and TRBJ1-2, the CDR3 gives the full variable domain: KAGVTQTPRYLIKTRGQQVTLSCSPISGHRSVSWYQQTPGQGLQFLFEYFSETQRNKGNFPGRFSGRQFSNSRSEMNVSTLELGDSALYLCASSEPGVAGYGYTFGSGTRLTVV.

This clonotype was counted a single time. V gene TRBV12-3 or TRBV12-4 combines with J gene TRBJ2-3, with TRBD2 matching 9 bases. This CDR3 region has 16 residues. Unmatched junction bases numbered 8, after V lost 5 bases and J lost 2 bases. The CDR3, as DNA: TGTGCCAGCAGTCCCGGGCTAGCGGGGTACACAGATACGCAGTATTTT. This codes for CASSPGLAGYTDTQYF.

This clonotype was detected a few times. The chain combines TRBV7-2 with TRBJ1-5, with a weak D call TRBD1 (5 bases). Germline loops: CDR1 SGHTA, CDR2 FQGNSA. The CDR3 has 14 amino acids. V lost 5 bases to trimming and J lost 6 bases, with 14 bases between them. Written as DNA, the CDR3 is TGTGCCAGCAGCCGCTGGGGCCCCCCTCAGCCCCAGCATTTT. It codes for CASSRWGPPQPQHF. Full variable domain (missing parts from reference TRBV7-2 and TRBJ1-5): GAGVSQSPSNKVTEKGKDVELRCDPISGHTALYWYRQSLGQGLEFLIYFQGNSAPDKSGLPSDRFSAERTGGSVSTLTIQRTQQEDSAVYLCASSRWGPPQPQHFGDGTRLSIL.

The rearrangement joins TRBV6-2 or TRBV6-3 to TRBJ1-5; D call uncertain. The V end lost 2 bases, the J end lost 6 bases, and 8 bases lay between the germline ends. The CDR3 covers 13 residues. Looked up from germline, CDR1 is MNHEY and CDR2 is SVGEGT. The CDR3 DNA follows: TGTGCCAGCAGTTACGAGGGTGCTCAGCCCCAGCATTTT. Translation gives CASSYEGAQPQHF.

The chain is built from TRBV27 and TRBJ1-2; TRBD1 is a possible D gene (5 bases). Germline V gene data show CDR1 as MNHEY and CDR2 as SMNVEV (reference sequence). V was trimmed by 5 bases and J by 0 bases, leaving 19 bases between them. This CDR3 is built from 17 residues. In DNA form, the CDR3 reads TGTGCCAGCAGTAAGCGGGGCATGGCTACCCCTAACTATGGCTACACCTTC. Translating it yields CASSKRGMATPNYGYTF.

The chain combines TRBV4-3 with TRBJ1-1; a weak D match, TRBD1 (6 bases). CDR1 LGHNA and CDR2 YSLEER come from the germline V gene. The ends were cut back, 0 bases at V and 5 bases at J, with 13 bases in the middle. CDR3 length: 15 residues. This CDR3 reads CASSQEPQGWTEAFF. The CDR3 DNA follows: TGCGCCAGCAGCCAAGAGCCACAGGGTTGGACTGAAGCTTTCTTT.

This clonotype was counted a few times. V gene TRBV20-1 combines with J gene TRBJ2-4; 12 bases are shared with TRBD2. The J call is uncertain, as TRBJ2-7 better fits the DNA end. The germline V gene encodes CDR1 DFQATT and CDR2 SNEGSKA (reference sequence). The CDR3 is made up of 16 amino acids. CDR3: CSARSASGGAVLEQYF. CDR3 nucleotide sequence: TGCAGTGCTAGATCAGCTAGCGGGGGGGCCGTTCTCGAGCAGTACTTC.

The chain has TRBV6-5 and TRBJ1-3, with a possible D match to TRBD1 (5 bases). The CDR3 spans 13 residues. With 2 bases removed from V and 8 bases from J, the gap between germline ends came to 10 bases. Germline V gene sequence: CDR1 MNHEY, CDR2 SVGAGI. CDR3 sequence (DNA): TGTGCCAGCAGTTACGCAGGGCGAGACACCATATATTTT. Protein sequence: CASSYAGRDTIYF.

The CDR3 spells CSAPGGGDTGELFF. For the CDR3, the DNA is TGCAGTGCCCCGGGGGGGGGAGACACCGGGGAGCTGTTTTTT. V is TRBV20-1 and J is TRBJ2-2; 8 bases map to TRBD2. The CDR3 runs 14 residues. V lost 6 bases to trimming and J lost 3 bases; unmatched junction nucleotides: 6. Germline CDR1 reads DFQATT; CDR2 reads SNEGSKA (reference sequence).

The V and J genes are TRBV4-3 and TRBJ2-5; TRBD2 agrees at 7 bases. The CDR3 consists of 15 residues. Trimming took 2 bases from V and 5 from J; bases not matched to a gene: 8. Germline lookup yields CDR1 LGHNA and CDR2 YSLEER. In DNA form, the CDR3 reads TGCGCCAGCAGCCAACGGGACTACCCGGACGAGACCCAGTACTTC. Translated, it gives CASSQRDYPDETQYF.

The chain employs TRBV21-1 and TRBJ2-1; no DNA check was done on the table's D call, TRBD1. TRBV21-1 is flagged as a pseudogene. The CDR3 length is 15 residues. CDR3 sequence: CASSIRMGQNNEQFF. CDR3 bases: TGTGCCAGCAGCATCAGGATGGGACAGAACAATGAGCAGTTCTTC.

This clonotype has a handful of counts. The V gene is TRBV7-9, the J gene TRBJ2-7; D remains ambiguous. This CDR3 comprises 13 residues. Germline V gives CDR1 SEHNR, CDR2 FQNEAQ (reference sequence). Trimming stripped 6 bases from V and 2 bases from J, with 11 bases between. The CDR3: CASSKSVTYEQYF. CDR3 DNA sequence: TGTGCCAGCAGTAAGAGCGTCACCTACGAGCAGTACTTC.

The chain uses TRBV7-2 and TRBJ2-4; 8 nucleotides line up with TRBD2. CDR1 is SGHTA and CDR2 is FQGNSA in the germline V gene. The CDR3 sequence is 15 residues long. The V gene end was trimmed by 5 bases and the J gene end by 6 bases; junction bases not matched to a gene: 9. The CDR3 loop is CASSPIAGRGNIQYF. CDR3 DNA sequence: TGTGCCAGCAGCCCGATAGCGGGGCGGGGAAACATTCAGTACTTC.

The chain links TRBV10-1 to TRBJ1-5, with unresolved D. CDR1 WNHNN and CDR2 SYGVQD come from the germline V gene (reference sequence). The length of the CDR3 is 9 residues. Trimming took off 10 bases at V and 9 bases at J, with 7 bases between the two ends. CDR3 nucleotides: TGCGCCATCCAAGGGCCCCAGCATTTT. This encodes CAIQGPQHF.

J is TRBJ2-3 and V is TRBV6-2 or TRBV6-3; tentative D call: TRBD2 (6 bases). Trimming took 7 bases from V and 2 from J, leaving 13 bases between them. CDR1 and CDR2 (germline): MNHEY, SVGEGT. The CDR3 length is 14 residues. The CDR3 is CASTRGGNTDTQYF. The CDR3 nucleotides are TGTGCCAGCACACGGGGCGGGAACACAGATACGCAGTATTTT.